These 22 T cell receptor beta chains originate from one sample sequenced in a study of T cell responses to AZD1222 COVID-19 vaccine. Produced via immunoSEQ multiplex PCR; TCRdb's table is partial and in-frame only. Here the sample spans approximately 140,000 clones, under 95% being singletons. The sample consisted of peripheral blood, taken on day 0 of MenACWY control vaccination. The source of these receptors is an adult in good health.

This clone is a singleton in its sample. V and J are TRBV19 and TRBJ2-7; 9 nucleotides align to TRBD1. Germline assignment: CDR1 LNHDA and CDR2 SQIVND (reference sequence). V lost 7 bases and J lost 5; bases outside the gene matches: 15. The CDR3 extends over 16 amino acids. CDR3 bases: TGTGCCAGTACCACATACGCCGGGACAGGGATCGACGAGCAGTACTTC. Its translation: CASTTYAGTGIDEQYF.

This clone was observed once. This chain links TRBV15 with TRBJ2-5; D is unclear. This CDR3 region has 13 residues. Trimming took 0 bases from V and 3 from J, leaving 5 bases between them. The germline gives CDR1 LNHNV, CDR2 YYDKDF (reference sequence). Here the CDR3 DNA reads TGTGCCACCAGCAGAGATGCGGAAGAGACCCAGTACTTC. Its translation: CATSRDAEETQYF.

This clone was detected only once. V usage is TRBV7-2 and J usage is TRBJ2-7; 15 nucleotides agree with TRBD2. The V segment lost 5 bases and the J segment 5 bases; nucleotides outside the gene matches: 10. This CDR3 has 17 residues. Germline values: CDR1 SGHTA, CDR2 FQGNSA. The CDR3 region has the DNA TGTGCCAGCAGCGGGGGGCCGGGACTAGCGGGAGGAGACGAGCAGTACTTC. Amino acids: CASSGGPGLAGGDEQYF.

The chain couples TRBV9 to TRBJ1-5, with D possibly being TRBD1 (6 bases). Per the germline V gene, CDR1 is SGDLS and CDR2 is YYNGEE. CDR3 size: 16 residues. V lost 4 bases to trimming and J lost 1 base, with 15 bases between them. The CDR3 region has the DNA TGTGCCAGCAGCCCGCGAGGGGGGGGGAGCAATCAGCCCCAGCATTTT. This codes for CASSPRGGGSNQPQHF. The full variable domain, rest sourced from reference TRBV9 and TRBJ1-5, is DSGVTQTPKHLITATGQRVTLRCSPRSGDLSVYWYQQSLDQGLQFLIQYYNGEERAKGNILERFSAQQFPDLHSELNLSSLELGDSALYFCASSPRGGGSNQPQHFGDGTRLSIL.

The rearrangement links TRBV14 to TRBJ2-6; 9 bases match TRBD1. The CDR3 sequence is 18 residues long. V lost 1 base to trimming and J lost 4 bases; unmatched junction nucleotides: 8. CDR1 and CDR2 from the germline V gene are SGHDN and FVKESK. The CDR3 is CASSQVRDRVSGANVLTF. In DNA form, the CDR3 reads TGTGCCAGCAGCCAAGTAAGGGACAGGGTTTCCGGGGCCAACGTCCTGACTTTC.

CDR3 in amino acids: CASSFLQVSRYNEQFF. The CDR3 DNA reads as TGTGCCAGCAGTTTTCTACAGGTTTCCAGGTACAATGAGCAGTTCTTC. The rearrangement links TRBV25-1 to TRBJ2-1; D might be TRBD1 (5 bases). CDR1 is MGHDK, CDR2 SYGVNS, per germline. The CDR3 runs to 16 residues. The V end lost 5 bases, the J end lost 4 bases, and 18 bases lay between the germline ends.

J is TRBJ1-6 and V is TRBV9; TRBD1 is a possible D gene (6 bases). The CDR3 consists of 13 residues. V was trimmed by 5 bases and J by 7 bases, leaving 10 bases between them. Germline V gene lookup returns CDR1 SGDLS and CDR2 YYNGEE. DNA of the CDR3: TGTGCCAGCAGGGGGGGGCTAAATTCACCCCTCCACTTT. It translates to CASRGGLNSPLHF.

The count of this clone is one. V gene TRBV6-1 combines with J gene TRBJ2-1, with D possibly matching TRBD1 (5 bases). V lost 2 bases, J lost 8 bases, and 19 bases lay in between. Germline CDR1 MNHNS, CDR2 SASEGT. The CDR3 spans 16 residues. CDR3 in amino acids: CASSEFLQGLSHEQFF. The DNA for the CDR3 is TGTGCCAGCAGTGAATTCCTCCAGGGTCTCTCTCATGAGCAGTTCTTC.

The chain links TRBV7-2 to TRBJ1-3; possibly TRBD1 for D (6 bases). The CDR3 runs to 15 residues. With 0 bases removed from V and 10 bases from J, the gap between germline ends came to 16 bases. In germline, CDR1 is SGHTA, CDR2 FQGNSA. The CDR3 DNA sequence: TGTGCCAGCAGCTTAGCGCCAGGGGCCCGGGGGACCATATATTTT. It codes for CASSLAPGARGTIYF.

The chain links TRBV4-2 to TRBJ1-6; TRBD1 agrees at 7 bases. With V trimmed by 0 bases and J by 6 bases, 5 bases remained unmatched. There are 16 residues in the CDR3. Per germline, CDR1 LGHNA and CDR2 YNFKEQ. The CDR3 DNA is TGTGCCAGCAGCCAAGACCCCGGGACAGCTAATTCACCCCTCCACTTT. Its translation is CASSQDPGTANSPLHF.

This clone is a singleton in its sample. The rearrangement uses TRBV27 and TRBJ2-1; D gene unclear. This CDR3 has 12 amino acids. V lost 5 bases, J lost 8 bases, and 10 bases lay in between. The germline V gene has CDR1 MNHEY and CDR2 SMNVEV (reference sequence). Here the CDR3 reads CASSRAPDEQFF. CDR3 bases: TGTGCCAGCAGTCGGGCCCCGGATGAGCAGTTCTTC.

This clone was seen only a few times. Other DNA sequences within the sample encode an identical CDR3. The CDR3 sequence is CASSPDRVSNQPQHF. In nucleotides, the CDR3 is TGTGCCAGCAGCCCCGACAGGGTTAGCAATCAGCCCCAGCATTTT. V usage is TRBV7-8 and J usage is TRBJ1-5; 7 bases are a match to TRBD1. Trimming cost V 5 bases and J 0 bases; bases outside gene matches: 4. Per germline, CDR1 SGHVS and CDR2 FQNEAQ. The CDR3 sequence is 15 residues long.

Here the CDR3 DNA reads TGTGCCAGCAGCGTAGGAACAGGCGACTATGGCTACACCTTC. This encodes CASSVGTGDYGYTF. V is TRBV9 and J is TRBJ1-2, with a possible D match to TRBD1 (5 bases). CDR3 length equals 14 residues. Trimming cost V 0 bases and J 3 bases, with 9 bases left between them. Per the germline V gene, CDR1 is SGDLS and CDR2 is YYNGEE.

This clone was detected once. This chain uses TRBV4-1 with TRBJ2-7, with 7 bases aligning to TRBD2. Trimming removed 3 bases from V and 6 bases from J; junction bases left unmatched: 8. The CDR3 has 14 residues. The germline CDR1 and CDR2 sequences are MGHRA and YSYEKL. CDR3 in amino acids: CASSHQGGEGEQYF. CDR3 nucleotides: TGCGCCAGCAGCCATCAGGGAGGGGAGGGCGAGCAGTACTTC.

The chain combines TRBV7-9 with TRBJ1-5, with 8 bases identical to TRBD1. The CDR3 totals 15 residues. CDR1 SEHNR and CDR2 FQNEAQ come from the germline V gene (reference sequence). The trim removed 3 bases at V and 6 bases at J, leaving 7 bases unmatched. CDR3 protein: CASSLEGQGSQPQHF. DNA of the CDR3: TGTGCCAGCAGCTTGGAAGGACAGGGCTCTCAGCCCCAGCATTTT.

This clone was recorded a few times. This chain joins TRBV28 and TRBJ2-7; D not resolved. The CDR3 contains 12 residues. The V gene's germline CDR1 is MDHEN and CDR2 SYDVKM. V lost 5 bases to trimming and J lost 6 bases, with 11 bases between them. The CDR3 sequence: CASSPLTSEQYF. DNA for the CDR3: TGTGCCAGCAGTCCCCTCACATCCGAGCAGTACTTC.

The chain is built from TRBV24-1 and TRBJ2-1; 7 bases map to TRBD2. Looked up from germline, CDR1 is KGHDR and CDR2 is SFDVKD. V was pared by 2 bases and J by 8 bases, with 8 bases of the junction left unmatched. This CDR3 region has 15 residues. The CDR3 loop reads CATSDSRTSGDEQFF. The CDR3 DNA is TGTGCCACCAGTGATTCAAGGACTAGTGGAGATGAGCAGTTCTTC.

This clone was observed a few times. The rearrangement uses TRBV19 and TRBJ1-6; D gene uncertain. Per germline, CDR1 LNHDA and CDR2 SQIVND (reference sequence). Trimming took off 7 bases at V and 5 bases at J, with 9 bases between the two ends. CDR3 length equals 13 residues. The CDR3 bases are TGTGCCAGTAAAGTCTCAAATAATTCACCCCTCCACTTT. Amino acid sequence: CASKVSNNSPLHF.

This clone was seen a few times. The chain carries TRBV19 and TRBJ1-2; D possibly corresponds to TRBD1 (6 bases). Trimming removed 3 bases from V and 0 bases from J, with 11 bases in between. This CDR3 is built from 15 residues. Germline V CDR1 and CDR2: LNHDA, SQIVND (reference sequence). CDR3 nucleotide sequence: TGTGCCAGTAGTATGCGAACAGGGTCTAACTATGGCTACACCTTC. Translated, it gives CASSMRTGSNYGYTF.

V gene TRBV21-1 combines with J gene TRBJ2-7; the table calls TRBD2, which could not be checked here. TRBV21-1 is described as a pseudogene. The CDR3 contains 16 residues. The CDR3 sequence is CASSTQPGTSAYEQYF. Written as DNA, the CDR3 is TGTGCCAGCAGCACTCAACCCGGGACTTCAGCCTACGAGCAGTACTTC.

As regards this clone: Other DNA sequences in the same sample also yield this CDR3. The rearrangement links TRBV29-1 to TRBJ1-4; D possibly corresponds to TRBD1 (6 bases). The CDR3 extends over 14 amino acids. Germline V gene lookup returns CDR1 SQVTM and CDR2 ANQGSEA. The V and J ends lost 3 bases and 6 bases respectively, with 14 bases between them. The CDR3 bases are TGCAGCGTTGAGGCGCGGGGGCGCGATGAAAAACTGTTTTTT. Translating gives CSVEARGRDEKLFF.

This clone was detected only a few times. The J gene is TRBJ1-2, the V gene TRBV30; 7 positions match TRBD1. J lost 2 bases, V lost 1 base, and 19 bases had no gene match. CDR1 and CDR2 (germline): GTSNPN, SVGIG (reference sequence). This CDR3 is 19 amino acids long. In nucleotides, the CDR3 is TGTGCCTGGAGTGCTTTATCCGGGCCTTCGGGACAGCGCAACTATGGCTACACCTTC. Translation: CAWSALSGPSGQRNYGYTF.